This TCR beta chain was profiled in a study of CD8 T cells in Susac syndrome. High-throughput TCR beta sequencing covered peripheral CD8+ and CD4+ T cells. The RNA, about 0.45 to 1 ug, was put through reverse transcription using random hexamers. TCRdb ran MiXCR on the immunoSEQ multiplex PCR reads and lists one entry per CDR3 protein. Of about 76,000 distinct CDR3 sequences in the sample, around 93% were seen once. The CDR3 runs 16 residues. The V and J ends lost 5 bases and 7 bases, in that order; junction bases with no gene match: 13. Germline CDR1 SGHAT, CDR2 FQNNGV. J is TRBJ2-1 and V is TRBV11-2, with TRBD2 identical over 8 bases. The sequencing sample was made of CD8+ T cells from PBMCs. The receptor comes from a human donor with Susac syndrome. The CDR3 nucleotides are TGTGCCAGCAGCCCTTACTCCGGGACTAGGGCGAATGAGCAGTTCTTC. Translation: CASSPYSGTRANEQFF.